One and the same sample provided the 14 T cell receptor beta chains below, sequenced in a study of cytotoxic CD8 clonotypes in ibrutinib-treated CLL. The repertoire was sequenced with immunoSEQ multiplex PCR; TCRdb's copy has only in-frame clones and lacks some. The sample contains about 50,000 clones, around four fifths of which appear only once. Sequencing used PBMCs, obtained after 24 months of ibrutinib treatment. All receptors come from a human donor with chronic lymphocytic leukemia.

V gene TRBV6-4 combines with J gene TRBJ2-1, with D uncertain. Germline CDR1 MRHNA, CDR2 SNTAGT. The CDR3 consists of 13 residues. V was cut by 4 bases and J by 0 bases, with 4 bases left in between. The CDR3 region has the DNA TGTGCCAGCAGTGCTAGCTCCTACAATGAGCAGTTCTTC. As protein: CASSASSYNEQFF.

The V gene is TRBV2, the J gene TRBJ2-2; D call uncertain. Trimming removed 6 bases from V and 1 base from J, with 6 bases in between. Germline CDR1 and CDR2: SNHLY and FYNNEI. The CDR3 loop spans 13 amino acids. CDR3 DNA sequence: TGTGCCAGCAGGGCAGAGAACACCGGGGAGCTGTTTTTT. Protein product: CASRAENTGELFF.

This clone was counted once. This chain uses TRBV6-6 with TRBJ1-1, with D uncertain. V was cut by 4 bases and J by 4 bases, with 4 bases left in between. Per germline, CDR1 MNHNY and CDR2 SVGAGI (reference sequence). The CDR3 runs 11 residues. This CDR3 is CASSWSTEAFF. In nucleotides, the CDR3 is TGTGCCAGCAGTTGGAGCACTGAAGCTTTCTTT.

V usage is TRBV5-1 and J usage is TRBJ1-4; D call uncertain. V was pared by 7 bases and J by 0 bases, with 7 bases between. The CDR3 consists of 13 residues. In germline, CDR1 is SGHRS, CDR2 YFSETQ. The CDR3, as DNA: TGCGCCAGCCAATTTGCAACTAATGAAAAACTGTTTTTT. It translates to CASQFATNEKLFF.

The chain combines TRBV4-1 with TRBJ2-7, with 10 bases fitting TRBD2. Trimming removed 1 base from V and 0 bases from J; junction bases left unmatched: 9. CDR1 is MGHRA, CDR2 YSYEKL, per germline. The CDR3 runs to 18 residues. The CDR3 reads CASSQGRLSGRASYEQYF. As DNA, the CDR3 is TGCGCCAGCAGCCAAGGACGCCTAAGCGGGAGGGCCTCCTACGAGCAGTACTTC.

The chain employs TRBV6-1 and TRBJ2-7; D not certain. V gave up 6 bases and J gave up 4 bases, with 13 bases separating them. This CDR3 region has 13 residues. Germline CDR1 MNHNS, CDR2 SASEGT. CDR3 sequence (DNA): TGTGCCAGCAGGGCGGCCAGCGCGTACGAGCAGTACTTC. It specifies CASRAASAYEQYF.

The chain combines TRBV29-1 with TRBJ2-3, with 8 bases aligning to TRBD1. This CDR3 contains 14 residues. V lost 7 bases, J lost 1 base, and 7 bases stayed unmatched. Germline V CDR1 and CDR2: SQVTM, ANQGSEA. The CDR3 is CSGAGGAGTDTQYF. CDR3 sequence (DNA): TGCAGCGGGGCAGGGGGCGCGGGCACAGATACGCAGTATTTT.

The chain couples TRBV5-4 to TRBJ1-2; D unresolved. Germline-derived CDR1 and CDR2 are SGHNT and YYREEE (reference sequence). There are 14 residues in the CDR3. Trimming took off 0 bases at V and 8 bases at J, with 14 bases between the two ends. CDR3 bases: TGTGCCAGCAGCTTGGACTTTGCGTCCGCGGGCTACACCTTC. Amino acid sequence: CASSLDFASAGYTF.

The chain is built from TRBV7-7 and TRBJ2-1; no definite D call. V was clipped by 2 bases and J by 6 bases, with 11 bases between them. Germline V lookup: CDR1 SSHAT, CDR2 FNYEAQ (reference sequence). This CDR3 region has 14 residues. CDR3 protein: CASSLTPSTNEQFF. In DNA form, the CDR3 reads TGTGCCAGCAGCTTAACCCCTTCTACCAATGAGCAGTTCTTC. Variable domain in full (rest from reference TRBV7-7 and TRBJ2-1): GAGVSQSPRYKVTKRGQDVTLRCDPISSHATLYWYQQALGQGPEFLTYFNYEAQPDKSGLPSDRFSAERPEGSISTLTIQRTEQRDSAMYRCASSLTPSTNEQFFGPGTRLTVL.

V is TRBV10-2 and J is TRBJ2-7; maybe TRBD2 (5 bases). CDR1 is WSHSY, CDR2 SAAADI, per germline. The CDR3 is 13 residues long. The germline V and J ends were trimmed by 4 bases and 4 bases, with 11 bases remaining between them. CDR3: CASSAGIGYEQYF. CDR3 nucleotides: TGCGCCAGCAGTGCGGGAATCGGGTACGAGCAGTACTTC.

CDR3 bases: TGTGCCTGGAGTGTTGAGACAGGGGCTAGTGAGCAGTTCTTC. Its translation: CAWSVETGASEQFF. The chain has TRBV30 and TRBJ2-1; the match to TRBD1 covers 8 bases. Germline V lookup: CDR1 GTSNPN, CDR2 SVGIG (reference sequence). V gave up 0 bases and J gave up 9 bases; unmatched junction bases: 7. CDR3 length equals 14 residues.

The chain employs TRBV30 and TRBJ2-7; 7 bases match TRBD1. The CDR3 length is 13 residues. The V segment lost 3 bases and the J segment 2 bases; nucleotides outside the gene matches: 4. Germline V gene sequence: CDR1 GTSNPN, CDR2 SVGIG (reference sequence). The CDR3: CAWSWTGPYEQYF. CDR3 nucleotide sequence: TGTGCCTGGAGCTGGACAGGTCCCTACGAGCAGTACTTC.

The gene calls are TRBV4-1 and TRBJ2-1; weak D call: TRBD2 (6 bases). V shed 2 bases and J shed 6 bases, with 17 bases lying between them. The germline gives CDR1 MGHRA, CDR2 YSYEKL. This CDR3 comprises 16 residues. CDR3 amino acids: CASSQRSEGLGNEQFF. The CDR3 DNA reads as TGCGCCAGCAGCCAACGCTCGGAGGGCCTGGGCAATGAGCAGTTCTTC.

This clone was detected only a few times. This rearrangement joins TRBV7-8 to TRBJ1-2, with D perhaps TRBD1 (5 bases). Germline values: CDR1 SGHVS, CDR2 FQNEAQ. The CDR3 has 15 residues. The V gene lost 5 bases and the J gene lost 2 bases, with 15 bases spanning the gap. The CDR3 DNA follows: TGTGCCAGCAGCCGTAGGGACGAAGGAAACTATGGCTACACCTTC. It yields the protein CASSRRDEGNYGYTF.